This T cell receptor beta chain was sequenced during a study of OX40 agonist ivuxolimab in advanced cancers. As for the study in general: The dose of intravenous ivuxolimab that patients received every 2 weeks ranged from 0.01 to 10 mg/kg.

With baseline, cycle 4 day 1, and cycle 7 day 1 as timepoints, blood was sampled. On this clone itself: The target antigen is unknown.

TCRdb keeps only in-frame clones here, not all; method: immunoSEQ multiplex PCR. This table holds more than 80,000 clones, around 92% found once. Study-level findings and limits: Compared with CD4+, CD8+ T cells on average had more expanded clones. Which antigen the expanded peripheral T cells recognized is unknown.

CDR1 and CDR2 (germline): SGDLS, YYNGEE. This CDR3 region has 17 residues. V trimming: 0 bases; J trimming: 0 bases; junction bases outside the gene matches: 3. This chain links TRBV9 with TRBJ2-3; TRBD2 matches at 11 bases. The sample in question was CD4+ or CD8+ T cells sorted from blood, obtained in a trial of the OX40 agonist ivuxolimab. The receptor comes from an adult with an advanced solid tumor such as melanoma, head and neck, liver or kidney cancer. In DNA form, the CDR3 reads TGTGCCAGCAGCGTAGGCCGGACTAGCGGGAGCACAGATACGCAGTATTTT. It translates to CASSVGRTSGSTDTQYF.